This T cell receptor beta chain comes out of a study of T cell responses to AZD1222 COVID-19 vaccine. Study-level background: Second-dose schedules of about 4 or about 12 weeks were combined. Findings and caveats of the study: Baseline antibody screening turned up just 6 or 7 seropositive AZD1222 recipients.

Using immunoSEQ multiplex PCR, the repertoire was profiled, and TCRdb retains in-frame clones only, with some absent. The sample includes about 190,000 clones, around 93% of them seen just once. As for this clone: The antigen is undetermined.

Germline CDR1 reads MDHEN; CDR2 reads SYDVKM. V lost 5 bases to trimming and J lost 4 bases; unmatched junction nucleotides: 4. The CDR3 spans 14 residues. The sample in question was peripheral blood, obtained on day 0 of AZD1222 vaccination. The V gene is TRBV28, the J gene TRBJ1-2; 10 bases fit TRBD1. This sequence was found in an adult in good health. CDR3 nucleotide sequence: TGTGCCAGCAGTCCGGACAGGGGGGTCTATGGCTACACCTTC. As protein: CASSPDRGVYGYTF.